The 20 T cell receptor beta chains given below trace back to one sample, sequenced in a study of CD4 T cells in relation to SARS-CoV-2 and coronaviruses. Only in-frame clones appear in the TCRdb table, and some are missing; sequencing was by immunoSEQ multiplex PCR. Here the sample spans about 60,000 clones, 92% being singletons. The source material was naive CD4+ T cells from PBMCs. Subset here: naive CD4+ T cells isolated by negative enrichment. Receptors originate from an adult with COVID-19.

This chain joins TRBV30 and TRBJ2-1; TRBD2 aligns across 8 bases. This CDR3 is built from 17 residues. Germline CDR1 and CDR2: GTSNPN and SVGIG (reference sequence). J was trimmed by 4 bases and V by 0 bases; bases with no gene match: 11. The CDR3 nucleotides read TGTGCCTGGAGTGTTACAATGGGACTAGGGGGATACAATGAGCAGTTCTTC. Its translation is CAWSVTMGLGGYNEQFF.

The gene calls are TRBV12-5 and TRBJ2-7; the D is unclear. Germline values: CDR1 LGHNT, CDR2 FRNRAP. Trimming cost V 2 bases and J 2 bases, with 10 bases left between them. There are 14 residues in the CDR3. In DNA form, the CDR3 reads TGTGCTAGTGGTTTGCCAACTGATCCCTACGAGCAGTACTTC. Amino acid sequence: CASGLPTDPYEQYF.

This chain connects TRBV6-6 to TRBJ2-1, with D possibly TRBD2 on 5 matching bases. The germline CDR1 and CDR2 sequences are MNHNY and SVGAGI (reference sequence). The CDR3 runs to 15 residues. V lost 2 bases to trimming and J lost 5 bases, with 13 bases between them. The CDR3 spells CASSYGRWADNEQFF. As DNA, the CDR3 is TGTGCCAGCAGTTACGGGAGATGGGCGGACAATGAGCAGTTCTTC.

The rearrangement uses TRBV6-1 and TRBJ1-2, with no clear D. Germline CDR1 MNHNS, CDR2 SASEGT. The CDR3 is made up of 15 amino acids. V gave up 2 bases and J gave up 4 bases, with 14 bases separating them. CDR3 amino acids: CASSEMTVGFYGYTF. The CDR3 bases are TGTGCCAGCAGTGAAATGACGGTCGGATTCTATGGCTACACCTTC.

The genes are TRBV6-5 and TRBJ2-7; maybe TRBD2 (6 bases). V was clipped by 6 bases and J by 4 bases, with 16 bases between them. This CDR3 region has 14 residues. Germline-derived CDR1 and CDR2 are MNHEY and SVGAGI. In DNA form, the CDR3 reads TGTGCCAGCAGACAGGACGGACTAAGGTACGAGCAGTACTTC. Protein sequence: CASRQDGLRYEQYF.

This clone was seen once. V gene TRBV5-1 combines with J gene TRBJ2-1, with D possibly matching TRBD2 (6 bases). This CDR3 comprises 14 residues. Germline V gives CDR1 SGHRS, CDR2 YFSETQ. Trimming cost V 0 bases and J 12 bases, with 16 bases left between them. In DNA, the CDR3 is TGCGCCAGCAGCTTGGAGGCGGGACTCCTCGGGCAGTTCTTC. Translated, it gives CASSLEAGLLGQFF.

V gene TRBV18 combines with J gene TRBJ2-6; the D is unclear. Trimming removed 2 bases at V and 2 bases at J, with 13 bases between. From germline, CDR1 is KGHSH and CDR2 LQKENI. This CDR3 has 17 residues. CDR3 region: CASSPRTGEAGANVLTF. CDR3 nucleotide sequence: TGTGCCAGCTCACCAAGGACGGGCGAAGCTGGGGCCAACGTCCTGACTTTC.

This clone occurred once. The CDR3 here is CASSTLTSGSNEQYF. The CDR3, as DNA: TGTGCCAGTAGTACCCTGACTAGCGGGAGTAACGAGCAGTACTTC. The gene calls are TRBV19 and TRBJ2-7; 12 positions agree with TRBD2. Germline values: CDR1 LNHDA, CDR2 SQIVND (reference sequence). The length of the CDR3 is 15 residues. J gave up 5 bases and V 4 bases, and 6 bases lay outside the gene matches.

This sequence joins TRBV2 and TRBJ1-4; TRBD1 might be the D (6 bases). Trimming cost V 4 bases and J 5 bases, with 20 bases left between them. CDR1 and CDR2 from the germline V gene are SNHLY and FYNNEI. This CDR3 is built from 17 residues. The CDR3 spells CASSAGRYGTRNEKLFF. The CDR3 DNA sequence: TGTGCCAGCAGTGCGGGGCGCTACGGGACAAGAAATGAAAAACTGTTTTTT.

The chain links TRBV15 to TRBJ1-1, with D possibly TRBD1 on 5 matching bases. Trimming removed 3 bases from V and 10 bases from J, with 12 bases in between. The CDR3 has 12 amino acids. CDR1 and CDR2 from the germline V gene are LNHNV and YYDKDF (reference sequence). The CDR3 DNA sequence: TGTGCCACCAGCAGTGCAGGGTTTGCAGCTTTCTTT. Amino acids: CATSSAGFAAFF.

This clone has more than one count but fewer than ten. J is TRBJ1-6 and V is TRBV4-1; D is unclear. The CDR3 runs to 16 residues. V lost 3 bases and J lost 6, with 15 bases in between. CDR1 MGHRA and CDR2 YSYEKL come from the germline V gene. The CDR3 bases are TGCGCCAGCAGCCAGCACCGAGTGGGAACTAATTCACCCCTCCACTTT. It is translated as CASSQHRVGTNSPLHF.

This clone turned up a few times. This rearrangement joins TRBV20-1 to TRBJ2-7, with D possibly matching TRBD1 (6 bases). Trimming took 3 bases from V and 4 from J, leaving 16 bases between them. The length of the CDR3 is 14 residues. CDR1 is DFQATT and CDR2 is SNEGSKA in the germline V gene (reference sequence). CDR3 nucleotides: TGCAGTGCTAGTCCGGCAGGGGACCTTTACGAGCAGTACTTC. Its translation is CSASPAGDLYEQYF.

This chain connects TRBV14 to TRBJ2-7; 13 nucleotides match TRBD2. The CDR3 is made up of 14 amino acids. CDR1 and CDR2 from the germline V gene are SGHDN and FVKESK. V trimming: 4 bases; J trimming: 8 bases; junction bases outside the gene matches: 5. The chain's CDR3 is CASSRRLAGGQQYF. CDR3 bases: TGTGCCAGCAGCCGCCGACTAGCGGGAGGTCAGCAGTACTTC.

The chain combines TRBV27 with TRBJ1-1; TRBD1 might be the D (6 bases). Germline assignment: CDR1 MNHEY and CDR2 SMNVEV (reference sequence). This CDR3 comprises 13 residues. The ends were cut back, 5 bases at V and 3 bases at J, with 10 bases in the middle. The CDR3 DNA is TGTGCCAGCAGTCGGGACACTTACACTGAAGCTTTCTTT. It encodes CASSRDTYTEAFF.

This rearrangement joins TRBV4-1 to TRBJ2-1, with TRBD1 as a possible D gene (6 bases). CDR1 is MGHRA and CDR2 is YSYEKL in the germline V gene. V was cut by 6 bases and J by 0 bases, with 12 bases left in between. The CDR3 covers 15 residues. In DNA, the CDR3 is TGCGCCAGCAGGGGGGCCGCGAGCTCCTACAATGAGCAGTTCTTC. It yields the protein CASRGAASSYNEQFF.

The CDR3 here is CASSYSRDRGEKLFF. DNA of the CDR3: TGTGCCAGCAGTTACTCCCGTGACAGGGGTGAAAAACTGTTTTTT. The rearrangement uses TRBV6-5 and TRBJ1-4, with 8 bases lining up with TRBD1. With 0 bases clipped from V and 7 bases from J, the junction kept 4 bases outside the gene matches. The CDR3 runs to 15 residues. Per the germline V gene, CDR1 is MNHEY and CDR2 is SVGAGI.

The table lists this clone with a count of one. The CDR3 loop reads CASSLGADTRAYEQYF. The CDR3, as DNA: TGTGCCAGCAGCTTAGGGGCGGACACGCGGGCCTACGAGCAGTACTTC. V is TRBV7-2 and J is TRBJ2-7, with D perhaps matching TRBD1 or TRBD2 (5 bases each). Germline lookup yields CDR1 SGHTA and CDR2 FQGNSA. The CDR3 totals 16 residues. Trimming shortened V by 1 base and J by 2 bases, and 15 bases separated the two germline ends.

The chain carries TRBV2 and TRBJ2-1; D uncertain. Germline V gene sequence: CDR1 SNHLY, CDR2 FYNNEI. The CDR3 extends over 15 amino acids. V lost 5 bases and J lost 1, with 12 bases in between. The CDR3 bases are TGTGCCAGCAGTCCGAAGTCGGGTTCCTACAATGAGCAGTTCTTC. This gives the protein CASSPKSGSYNEQFF.

The genes are TRBV28 and TRBJ1-2; TRBD1 matches at 10 bases. Germline V gene sequence: CDR1 MDHEN, CDR2 SYDVKM. With 1 base clipped from V and 3 bases from J, the junction kept 8 bases outside the gene matches. The CDR3 consists of 17 residues. The CDR3 DNA follows: TGTGCCAGCAGTTTATCCTGGAGGACAGGGGGAGACTATGGCTACACCTTC. Translating it yields CASSLSWRTGGDYGYTF.

The rearrangement uses TRBV3-1 (or the pseudogene TRBV3-2) and TRBJ2-3; TRBD1 aligns across 8 bases. Germline V lookup: CDR1 LGHDT, CDR2 YNNKEL (reference sequence). This CDR3 comprises 14 residues. V shed 3 bases and J 3 bases; nucleotides not matched to a gene: 2. This CDR3 is CASSQQGATDTQYF. The DNA for the CDR3 is TGTGCCAGCAGCCAGCAGGGGGCAACAGATACGCAGTATTTT.